A single T cell receptor beta chain is shown here with its context. The authors' processing: Nucleated cell counts were estimated from reference gene primer amplification. Clones were sequenced by immunoSEQ multiplex PCR, and TCRdb holds only the in-frame ones, with some missing. Clone size and V and J calls were adopted from that table, with D and trimming inferred from the DNA. The sample carries about 260,000 clones, approximately 88% recorded once. The data derive from a study of blood T cell repertoires in COVID-19. Study-level background: The United States, Italy and Spain were the sources of the acute and convalescent COVID-19 samples. T cells, B-cell-depleted T cells, or PBMCs provided the cDNA or gDNA that served as material.

Adults between roughly 18 and 89 years of age took part from about two dozen US areas. The germline V gene has CDR1 SGHRS and CDR2 YFSETQ. V was pared by 2 bases and J by 2 bases, with 1 base of the junction left unmatched. The CDR3 runs to 14 residues. The sequenced sample consisted of PBMCs or T cells enriched from blood (not recorded which). This sequence joins TRBV5-1 and TRBJ2-7; 10 positions agree with TRBD1. The receptor comes from a woman in her forties with acute COVID-19. As DNA, the CDR3 is TGCGCCAGCAGCTTTGGGACAGGGGCCTACGAGCAGTACTTC. Amino acids: CASSFGTGAYEQYF.